Listed below are T cell receptor beta chains from one sample, sequenced in a study of sequential checkpoint blockade in melanoma. This table comes from immunoSEQ multiplex PCR, and its TCRdb copy is limited to in-frame clones, with some not included. The sample has about 6,400 clones, 21% seen once; the top ten hold roughly 10%. The sequencing used tumor tissue (inferred from file names), collected from a patient given nivolumab and ipilimumab in sequence. The receptors stem from a human donor with melanoma. Each CDR3 is given with its conserved first and last residue. Fields, in order: D gene, CDR3 length, J gene, clone size, V gene, CDR3 protein, CDR3 DNA. D genes are given only for firm matches. Expanded clones are given a class, and other clones once, few, many or no size at all.

D gene: -
CDR3 length: 13
J gene: TRBJ1-1
clone size: large
V gene: TRBV10-2
CDR3 protein: CASSEFRDTEAFF
CDR3 DNA: TGCGCCAGCAGTGAGTTTAGGGACACTGAAGCTTTCTTT

D gene: -
CDR3 length: 15
J gene: TRBJ2-6
clone size: few
V gene: TRBV6-8
CDR3 protein: CASSRGASGANVLTF
CDR3 DNA: TGTGCCAGCAGCCGCGGCGCCTCTGGGGCCAACGTCCTGACTTTC

D gene: -
CDR3 length: 13
J gene: TRBJ2-2
clone size: few
V gene: TRBV28
CDR3 protein: CASILQGAGELFF
CDR3 DNA: TGTGCCAGTATTTTACAGGGTGCCGGGGAGCTGTTTTTT

D gene: -
CDR3 length: 11
J gene: TRBJ1-1
clone size: -
V gene: TRBV19
CDR3 protein: CASSFDTEAFF
CDR3 DNA: TGTGCCAGTAGTTTCGACACTGAAGCTTTCTTT

D gene: TRBD2
CDR3 length: 14
J gene: TRBJ2-1
clone size: few
V gene: TRBV28
CDR3 protein: CASGRGLEAGEQFF
CDR3 DNA: TGTGCCAGCGGACGCGGACTAGAGGCGGGTGAGCAGTTCTTC

D gene: -
CDR3 length: 14
J gene: TRBJ2-3
clone size: few
V gene: TRBV30
CDR3 protein: CAWRAPGEGGTQYF
CDR3 DNA: TGTGCCTGGAGAGCGCCGGGAGAGGGCGGTACGCAGTATTTT

D gene: TRBD2
CDR3 length: 15
J gene: TRBJ2-1
clone size: few
V gene: TRBV11-3
CDR3 protein: CASSSLSGSLNEQFF
CDR3 DNA: TGTGCCAGCAGCTCACTTAGCGGGAGCTTGAATGAGCAGTTCTTC

D gene: TRBD2
CDR3 length: 16
J gene: TRBJ2-3
clone size: few
V gene: TRBV28
CDR3 protein: CASSLSGGGSTDTQYF
CDR3 DNA: TGTGCCAGCAGTTTATCCGGCGGGGGAAGCACAGATACGCAGTATTTT

D gene: -
CDR3 length: 14
J gene: TRBJ2-3
clone size: many
V gene: TRBV11-3
CDR3 protein: CASSLKIQTDTQYF
CDR3 DNA: TGTGCCAGCAGCTTAAAGATTCAGACAGATACGCAGTATTTT

D gene: -
CDR3 length: 14
J gene: TRBJ2-5
clone size: many
V gene: TRBV11-3
CDR3 protein: CASKGRGSGETQYF
CDR3 DNA: TGTGCCAGCAAAGGGCGAGGGTCGGGAGAGACCCAGTACTTC